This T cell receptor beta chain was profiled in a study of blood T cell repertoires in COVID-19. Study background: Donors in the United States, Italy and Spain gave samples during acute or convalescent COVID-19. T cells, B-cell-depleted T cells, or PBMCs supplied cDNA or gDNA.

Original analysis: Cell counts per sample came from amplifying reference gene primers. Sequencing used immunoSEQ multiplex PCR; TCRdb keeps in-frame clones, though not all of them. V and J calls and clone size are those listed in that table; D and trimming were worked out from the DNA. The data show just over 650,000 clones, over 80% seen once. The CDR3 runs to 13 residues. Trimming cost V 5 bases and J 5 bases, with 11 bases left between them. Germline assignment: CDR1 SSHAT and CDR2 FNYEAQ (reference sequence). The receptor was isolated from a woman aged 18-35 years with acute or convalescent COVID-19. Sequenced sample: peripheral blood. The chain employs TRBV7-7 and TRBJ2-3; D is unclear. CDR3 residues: CASSRVPGDTQYF. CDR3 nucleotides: TGTGCCAGCAGCCGAGTGCCCGGAGATACGCAGTATTTT.